This T cell receptor (beta chain) was sequenced for a study of T cell changes during pregnancy in multiple sclerosis. The V and J ends lost 6 bases and 1 base respectively, with 12 bases between them. Germline V lookup: CDR1 LNHDA, CDR2 SQIVND (reference sequence). This CDR3 contains 14 residues. This table comes from immunoSEQ multiplex PCR, and its TCRdb copy is limited to in-frame clones, with some not included. The sample lists approximately 70,000 clones, around 94% occurring once. Sequences were derived from CD4+ T cells from peripheral blood mononuclear cells, sampled after pregnancy. The clonotype originates from a female donor with multiple sclerosis, enrolled in a pregnancy study. V and J are TRBV19 and TRBJ1-2; D is undetermined. The CDR3 sequence: CASRFTALNYGYTF. In DNA, the CDR3 is TGTGCCAGTAGATTCACAGCCCTTAACTATGGCTACACCTTC.